The present entry profiles one T cell receptor (beta chain) with its context. TCRdb reprocessed the RT-PCR reads with MiXCR, giving one entry per CDR3 protein. The data show 900,000 to 1,000,000 distinct CDR3 sequences, more than 15% seen once. The data stem from a study of patients and donors after allogeneic stem cell transplantation. Germline V gene data show CDR1 as MNHNS and CDR2 as SASEGT. This CDR3 comprises 16 residues. With 0 bases clipped from V and 9 bases from J, the junction kept 8 bases outside the gene matches. The sequenced material came from blood, either unsorted or a sorted T cell fraction (not recorded which). The clonotype was recovered from a human donor who was either an allogeneic HSCT recipient or a stem cell or donor lymphocyte infusion donor (not recorded which). It is not recorded whose cells these are; they may come from a transplant donor. The J gene is TRBJ1-6, the V gene TRBV6-1; TRBD1 matches at 7 bases. The CDR3 nucleotides are TGTGCCAGCAGTGAAGCGCAAGGGGGGGACAGTTCACCCCTCCACTTT. Its protein product is CASSEAQGGDSSPLHF.